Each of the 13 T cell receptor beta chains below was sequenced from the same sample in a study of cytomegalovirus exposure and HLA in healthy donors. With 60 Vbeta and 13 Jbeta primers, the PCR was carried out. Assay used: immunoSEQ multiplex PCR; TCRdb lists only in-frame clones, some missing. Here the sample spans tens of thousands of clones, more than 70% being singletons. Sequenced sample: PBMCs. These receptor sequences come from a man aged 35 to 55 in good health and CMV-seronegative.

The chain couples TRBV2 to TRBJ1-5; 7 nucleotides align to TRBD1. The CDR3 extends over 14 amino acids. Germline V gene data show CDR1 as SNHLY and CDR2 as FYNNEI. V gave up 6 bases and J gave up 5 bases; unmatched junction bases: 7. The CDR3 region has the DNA TGTGCCAGCAGAAGTGGTACAGGGGATCAGCCCCAGCATTTT. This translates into CASRSGTGDQPQHF.

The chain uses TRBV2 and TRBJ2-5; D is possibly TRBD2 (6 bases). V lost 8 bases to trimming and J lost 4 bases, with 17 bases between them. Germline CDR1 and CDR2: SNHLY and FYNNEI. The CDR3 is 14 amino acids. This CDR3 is CASSRRVGRETQYF. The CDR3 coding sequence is TGTGCCAGCTCTCGGAGGGTGGGTAGAGAGACCCAGTACTTC.

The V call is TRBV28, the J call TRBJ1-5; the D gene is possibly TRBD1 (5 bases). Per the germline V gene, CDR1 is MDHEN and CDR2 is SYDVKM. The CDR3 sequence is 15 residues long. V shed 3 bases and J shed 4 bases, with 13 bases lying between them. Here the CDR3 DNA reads TGTGCCAGCAGTTTTTTGTCGGACAATAATCAGCCCCAGCATTTT. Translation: CASSFLSDNNQPQHF. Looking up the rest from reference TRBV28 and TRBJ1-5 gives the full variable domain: DVKVTQSSRYLVKRTGEKVFLECVQDMDHENMFWYRQDPGLGLRLIYFSYDVKMKEKGDIPEGYSVSREKKERFSLILESASTNQTSMYLCASSFLSDNNQPQHFGDGTRLSIL.

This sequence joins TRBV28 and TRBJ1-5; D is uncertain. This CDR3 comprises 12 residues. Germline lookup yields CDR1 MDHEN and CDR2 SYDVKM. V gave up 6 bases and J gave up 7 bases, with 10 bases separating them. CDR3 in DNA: TGTGCCAGCAGGAGCGGCGGGCAGCCCCAGCATTTT. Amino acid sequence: CASRSGGQPQHF.

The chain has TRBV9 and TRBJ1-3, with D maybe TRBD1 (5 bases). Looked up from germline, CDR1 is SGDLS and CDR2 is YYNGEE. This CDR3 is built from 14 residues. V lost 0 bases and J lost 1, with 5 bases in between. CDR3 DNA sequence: TGTGCCAGCAGCGTAGAGGGGTCTGGAAACACCATATATTTT. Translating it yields CASSVEGSGNTIYF.

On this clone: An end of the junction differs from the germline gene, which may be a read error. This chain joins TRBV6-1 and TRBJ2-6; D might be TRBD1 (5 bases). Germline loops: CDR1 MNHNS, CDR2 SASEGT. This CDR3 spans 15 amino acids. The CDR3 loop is CASREDSPGANVLTF. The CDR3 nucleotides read TGTGCCAGCAGAGAAGACAGTCCCGGGGCCAACGTCCTGACTTTC.

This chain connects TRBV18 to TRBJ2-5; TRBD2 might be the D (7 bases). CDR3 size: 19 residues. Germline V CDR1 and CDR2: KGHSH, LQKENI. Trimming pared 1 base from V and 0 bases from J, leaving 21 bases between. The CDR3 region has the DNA TGTGCCAGCTCACCACGAGGTCCAGGGGAGGGGCGGCACCAAGAGACCCAGTACTTC. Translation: CASSPRGPGEGRHQETQYF.

In DNA, the CDR3 is TGTGCCAGTAGTGTCGGACAGGGTGGCGAGCAGTACTTC. Amino acids: CASSVGQGGEQYF. This chain connects TRBV19 to TRBJ2-7, with TRBD1 identical over 8 bases. This CDR3 is 13 amino acids long. CDR1 is LNHDA, CDR2 SQIVND, per germline (reference sequence). Trimming cost V 5 bases and J 6 bases; bases outside gene matches: 6.

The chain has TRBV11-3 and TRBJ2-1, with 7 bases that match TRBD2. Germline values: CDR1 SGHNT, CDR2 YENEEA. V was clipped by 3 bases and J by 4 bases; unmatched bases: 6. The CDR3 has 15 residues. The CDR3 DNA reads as TGTGCCAGCAGCTTTCGGCCTAGCGGATACAATGAGCAGTTCTTC. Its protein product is CASSFRPSGYNEQFF.

For the CDR3, the DNA is TGTGCCAGCAGCTCAAGTCCCTTGGCGGGAGGTTCAGATACGCAGTATTTT. Its translation is CASSSSPLAGGSDTQYF. This chain links TRBV7-2 with TRBJ2-3; 8 bases fit TRBD2. The J segment lost 4 bases and the V segment lost 4 bases, leaving 13 bases of the junction unmatched. CDR3 length equals 17 residues. Germline V CDR1 and CDR2: SGHTA, FQGNSA.

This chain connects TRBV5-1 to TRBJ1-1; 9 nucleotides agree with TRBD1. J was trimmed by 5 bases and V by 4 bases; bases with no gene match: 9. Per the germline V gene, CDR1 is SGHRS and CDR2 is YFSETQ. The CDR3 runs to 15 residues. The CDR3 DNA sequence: TGCGCCAGCAGCATAACAGGGGGCGCTGGGACTGAAGCTTTCTTT. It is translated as CASSITGGAGTEAFF. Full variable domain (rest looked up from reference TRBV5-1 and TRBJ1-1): KAGVTQTPRYLIKTRGQQVTLSCSPISGHRSVSWYQQTPGQGLQFLFEYFSETQRNKGNFPGRFSGRQFSNSRSEMNVSTLELGDSALYLCASSITGGAGTEAFFGQGTRLTVV.

The CDR3 protein is CASSLVGSGYEQYF. The DNA for the CDR3 is TGTGCCAGCAGCTTAGTGGGTAGCGGTTACGAGCAGTACTTC. The gene calls are TRBV7-6 and TRBJ2-7, with TRBD2 as a possible D gene (6 bases). V dropped 1 base and J dropped 4 bases, with 11 bases sitting between them. Looked up from germline, CDR1 is SGHVS and CDR2 is FNYEAQ. The CDR3 totals 14 residues.

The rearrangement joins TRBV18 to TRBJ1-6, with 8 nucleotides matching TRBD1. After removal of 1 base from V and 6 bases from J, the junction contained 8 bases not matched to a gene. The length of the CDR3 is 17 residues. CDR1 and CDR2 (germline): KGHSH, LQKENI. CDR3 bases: TGTGCCAGCTCACCACTCCAGGGGGCTCGAGGTAATTCACCCCTCCACTTT. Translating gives CASSPLQGARGNSPLHF. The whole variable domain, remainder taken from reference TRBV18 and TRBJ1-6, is NAGVMQNPRHLVRRRGQEARLRCSPMKGHSHVYWYRQLPEEGLKFMVYLQKENIIDESGMPKERFSAEFPKEGPSILRIQQVVRGDSAAYFCASSPLQGARGNSPLHFGNGTRLTVT.